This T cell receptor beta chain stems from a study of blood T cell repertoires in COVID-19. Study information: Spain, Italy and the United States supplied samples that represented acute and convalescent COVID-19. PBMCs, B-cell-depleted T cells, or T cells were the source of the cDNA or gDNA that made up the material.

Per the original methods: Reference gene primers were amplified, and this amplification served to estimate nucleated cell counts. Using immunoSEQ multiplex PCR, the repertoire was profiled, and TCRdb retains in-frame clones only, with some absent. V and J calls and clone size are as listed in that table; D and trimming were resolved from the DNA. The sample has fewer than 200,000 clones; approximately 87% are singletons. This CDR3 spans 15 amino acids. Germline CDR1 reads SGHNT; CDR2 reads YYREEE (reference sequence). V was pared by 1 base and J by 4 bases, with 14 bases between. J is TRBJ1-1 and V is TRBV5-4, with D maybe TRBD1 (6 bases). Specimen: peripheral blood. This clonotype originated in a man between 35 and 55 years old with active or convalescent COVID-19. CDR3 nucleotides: TGTGCCAGCAGCTTGAACAGGGCGGTGGCCACTGAAGCTTTCTTT. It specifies CASSLNRAVATEAFF.